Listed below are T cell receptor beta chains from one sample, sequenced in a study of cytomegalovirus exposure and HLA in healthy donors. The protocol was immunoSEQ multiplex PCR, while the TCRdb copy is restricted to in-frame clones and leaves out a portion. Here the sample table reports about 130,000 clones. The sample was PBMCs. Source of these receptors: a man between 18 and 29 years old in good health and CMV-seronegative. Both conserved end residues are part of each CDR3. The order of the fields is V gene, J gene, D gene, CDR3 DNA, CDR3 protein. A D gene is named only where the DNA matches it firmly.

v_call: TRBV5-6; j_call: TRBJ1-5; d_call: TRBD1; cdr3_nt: TGTGCCAGCAGCTACGGGACAGGGGGTTTGCAGCCCCAGCATTTT; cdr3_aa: CASSYGTGGLQPQHF
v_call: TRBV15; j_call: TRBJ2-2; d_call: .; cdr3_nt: TGTGCCACCAGCAGATCAACAGGCTCGAACACCGGGGAGCTGTTTTTT; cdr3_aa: CATSRSTGSNTGELFF
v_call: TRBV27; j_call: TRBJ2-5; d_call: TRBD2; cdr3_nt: TGTGCCAGCAGCGGACTAGCGACCGGAGAGACCCAGTACTTC; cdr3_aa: CASSGLATGETQYF
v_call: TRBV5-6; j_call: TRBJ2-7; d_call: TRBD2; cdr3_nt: TGTGCCAGCAGCCAGCCGGGACTAGCCTACGAGCAGTACTTC; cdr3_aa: CASSQPGLAYEQYF
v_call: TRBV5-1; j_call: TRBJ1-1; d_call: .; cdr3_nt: TGCGCCAGCAGCTCGGAGACGAACACTGAAGCTTTCTTT; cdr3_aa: CASSSETNTEAFF
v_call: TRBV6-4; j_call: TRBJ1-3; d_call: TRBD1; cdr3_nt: TGTGCCAGCTCCGGACAGGGGGCGCGAGTTTCTGGAAACACCATATATTTT; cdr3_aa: CASSGQGARVSGNTIYF
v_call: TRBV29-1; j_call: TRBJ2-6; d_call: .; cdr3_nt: TGCAGCGTTGAGATGAGGGGGGCCAACGTCCTGACTTTC; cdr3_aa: CSVEMRGANVLTF
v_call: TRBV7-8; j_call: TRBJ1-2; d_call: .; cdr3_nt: TGTGCCAGCAGCTTAGCGGCAGGAACCTATGGCTACACCTTC; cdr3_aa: CASSLAAGTYGYTF
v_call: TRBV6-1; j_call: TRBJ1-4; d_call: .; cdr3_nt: TGTGCCAGCAGTGAAGATATAGCGGGGAATGAAAAACTGTTTTTT; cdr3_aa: CASSEDIAGNEKLFF
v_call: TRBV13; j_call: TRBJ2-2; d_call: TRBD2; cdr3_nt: TGTGCCAGCAAGGGACTACTTAACACCGGGGAGCTGTTTTTT; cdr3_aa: CASKGLLNTGELFF
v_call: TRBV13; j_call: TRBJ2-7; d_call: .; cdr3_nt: TGTGCCAGCAGCTTAGGGAGGGGCAGGGGCAAAGAGCAGTACTTC; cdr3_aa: CASSLGRGRGKEQYF
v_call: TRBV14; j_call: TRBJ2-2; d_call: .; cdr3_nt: TGTGCCAGCAGCCAAGATGGGCCCACCGTTGGCGGGGAGCTGTTTTTT; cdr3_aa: CASSQDGPTVGGELFF
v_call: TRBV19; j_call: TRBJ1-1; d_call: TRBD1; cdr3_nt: TGTGCCAGTAGTAGCCCCCCGGGGACAGTGAACACTGAAGCTTTCTTT; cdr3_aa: CASSSPPGTVNTEAFF
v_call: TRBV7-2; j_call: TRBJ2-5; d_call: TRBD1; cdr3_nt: TGTGCCAGCAGCCAGAGGACAGGGCGAGAGACCCAGTACTTC; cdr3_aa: CASSQRTGRETQYF
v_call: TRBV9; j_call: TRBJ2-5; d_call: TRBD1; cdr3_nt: TGTGCCAGCAGCGAGGGACAGGCAATGCGTCAAGAGACCCAGTACTTC; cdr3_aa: CASSEGQAMRQETQYF
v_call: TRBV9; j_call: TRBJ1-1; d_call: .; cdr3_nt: TGTGCCAGCAGCTCAAACACTGAAGCTTTCTTT; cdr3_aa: CASSSNTEAFF
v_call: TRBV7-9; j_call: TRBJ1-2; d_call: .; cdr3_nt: TGTGCCAGCAGCTTAGGGCAGGACTATGGCTACACCTTC; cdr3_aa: CASSLGQDYGYTF
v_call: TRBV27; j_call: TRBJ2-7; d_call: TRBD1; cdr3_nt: TGTGCCAGCAGTGCCGGGACAGGCAGCTCCTACGAGCAGTACTTC; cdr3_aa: CASSAGTGSSYEQYF
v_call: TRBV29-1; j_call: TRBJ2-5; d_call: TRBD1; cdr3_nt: TGCAGCGTTACGGGACAGCAAGAGACCCAGTACTTC; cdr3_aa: CSVTGQQETQYF
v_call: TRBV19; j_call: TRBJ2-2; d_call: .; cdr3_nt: TGTGCCAGTAGTATAGCGGGCGGGGAGCTGTTTTTT; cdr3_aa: CASSIAGGELFF
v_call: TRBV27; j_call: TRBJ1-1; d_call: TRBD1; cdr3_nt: TGTGCCAGCAGTGACGGACAGGGCGTCGGGACTGAAGCTTTCTTT; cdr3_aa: CASSDGQGVGTEAFF
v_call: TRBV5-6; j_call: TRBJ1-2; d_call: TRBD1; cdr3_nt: TGTGCCAGCAGCCCGGACAGGAGAACTAACTATGGCTACACCTTC; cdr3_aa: CASSPDRRTNYGYTF
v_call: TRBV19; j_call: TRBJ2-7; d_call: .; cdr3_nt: TGTGCCAGTAGTCCCCGGACGGGCTCTACGGGGGAGCAGTACTTC; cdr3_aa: CASSPRTGSTGEQYF
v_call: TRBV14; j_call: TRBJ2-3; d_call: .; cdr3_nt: TGTGCCAGCAGCCAAGATACGGTTCGTGATACGCAGTATTTT; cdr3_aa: CASSQDTVRDTQYF
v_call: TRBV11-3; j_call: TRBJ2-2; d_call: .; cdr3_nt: TGTGCCAGCAGCCGAACAGGGATCGCCGCCGGGGAGCTGTTTTTT; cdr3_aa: CASSRTGIAAGELFF
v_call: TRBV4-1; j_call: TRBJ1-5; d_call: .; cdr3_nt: TGCGCCAGCAGCCAAGCAGGAGGTGAGCCCCAGCATTTT; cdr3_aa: CASSQAGGEPQHF